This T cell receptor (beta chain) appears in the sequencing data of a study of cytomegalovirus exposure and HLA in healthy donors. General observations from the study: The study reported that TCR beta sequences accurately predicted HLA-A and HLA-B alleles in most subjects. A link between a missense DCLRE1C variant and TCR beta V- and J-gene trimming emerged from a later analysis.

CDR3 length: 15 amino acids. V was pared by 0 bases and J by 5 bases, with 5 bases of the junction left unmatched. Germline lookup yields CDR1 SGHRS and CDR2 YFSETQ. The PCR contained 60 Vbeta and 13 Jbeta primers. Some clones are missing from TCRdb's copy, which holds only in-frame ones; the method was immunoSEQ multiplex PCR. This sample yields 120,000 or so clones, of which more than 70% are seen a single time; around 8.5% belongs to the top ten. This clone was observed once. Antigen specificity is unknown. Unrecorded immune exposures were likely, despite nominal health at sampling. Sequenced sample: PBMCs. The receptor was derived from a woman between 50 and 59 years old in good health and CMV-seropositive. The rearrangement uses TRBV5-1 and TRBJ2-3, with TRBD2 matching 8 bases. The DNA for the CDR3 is TGCGCCAGCAGCTTGGTCGGGAGGGCAGTAGATACGCAGTATTTT. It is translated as CASSLVGRAVDTQYF.